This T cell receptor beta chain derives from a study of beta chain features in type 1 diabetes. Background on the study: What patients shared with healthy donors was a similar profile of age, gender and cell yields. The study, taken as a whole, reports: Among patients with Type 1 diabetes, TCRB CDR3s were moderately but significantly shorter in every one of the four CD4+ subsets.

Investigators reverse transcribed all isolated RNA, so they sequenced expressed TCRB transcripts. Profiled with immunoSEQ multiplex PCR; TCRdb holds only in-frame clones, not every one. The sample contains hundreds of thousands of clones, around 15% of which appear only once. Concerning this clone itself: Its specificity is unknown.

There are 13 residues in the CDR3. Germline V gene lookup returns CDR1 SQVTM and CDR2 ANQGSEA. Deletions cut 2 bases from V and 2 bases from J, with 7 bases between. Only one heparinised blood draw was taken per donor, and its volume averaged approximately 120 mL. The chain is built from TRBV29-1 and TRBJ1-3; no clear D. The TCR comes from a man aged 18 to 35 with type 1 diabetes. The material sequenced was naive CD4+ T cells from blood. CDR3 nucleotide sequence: TGCAGCGTTGAAAGAGGGCCTGGAAACACCATATATTTT. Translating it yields CSVERGPGNTIYF.